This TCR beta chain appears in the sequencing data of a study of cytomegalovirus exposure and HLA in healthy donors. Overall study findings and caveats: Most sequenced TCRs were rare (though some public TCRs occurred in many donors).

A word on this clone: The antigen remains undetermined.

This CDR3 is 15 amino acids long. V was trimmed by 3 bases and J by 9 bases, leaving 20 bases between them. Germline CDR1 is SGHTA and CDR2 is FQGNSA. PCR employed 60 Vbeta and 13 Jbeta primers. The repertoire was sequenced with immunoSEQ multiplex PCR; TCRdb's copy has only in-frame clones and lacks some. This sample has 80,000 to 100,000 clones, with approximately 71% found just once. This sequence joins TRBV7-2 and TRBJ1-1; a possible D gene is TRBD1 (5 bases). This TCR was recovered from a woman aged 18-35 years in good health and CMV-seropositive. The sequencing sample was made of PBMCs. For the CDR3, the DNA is TGTGCCAGCAGCTTTACGTTGAAGGGGTATGAAAAAGCTTTCTTT. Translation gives CASSFTLKGYEKAFF.